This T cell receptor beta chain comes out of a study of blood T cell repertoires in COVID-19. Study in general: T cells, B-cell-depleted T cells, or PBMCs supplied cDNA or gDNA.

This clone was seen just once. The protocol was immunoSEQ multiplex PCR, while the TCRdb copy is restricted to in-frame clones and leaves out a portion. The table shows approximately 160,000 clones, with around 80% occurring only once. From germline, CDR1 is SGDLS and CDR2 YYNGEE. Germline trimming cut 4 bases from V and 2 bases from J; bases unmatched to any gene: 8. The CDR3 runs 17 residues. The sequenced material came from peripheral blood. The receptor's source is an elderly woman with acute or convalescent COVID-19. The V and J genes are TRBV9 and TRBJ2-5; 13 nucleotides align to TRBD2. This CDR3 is CASSPRLGLAGQETQYF. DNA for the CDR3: TGTGCCAGCAGCCCAAGGCTGGGACTAGCGGGGCAAGAGACCCAGTACTTC.